This T cell receptor (beta chain) appears in the sequencing data of a study of cytomegalovirus exposure and HLA in healthy donors (dated by TCRdb to the late 2010s). For context, the study as a whole: In an earlier analysis of roughly 500 of the donors, around 290 Gb of sequence data and some 100 million unique TCR beta sequences from about 179 million T cells were reported. Approximately 330 gigabases of sequencing data and roughly 81 million unique TCR sequences made up an early release that covered 500 to 650 HLA-typed donors. The genetic ancestry cluster associated with self-reported Caucasian donors included 81% of the 398 genotyped donors. The study aimed to test whether cataloging public T cell receptors could reveal signatures of past pathogen exposure. The T cell repertoires of 666 subjects were profiled by immunosequencing and related to cytomegalovirus serostatus. Besides the first cohort of around 670 subjects, a separate validation cohort made up of roughly 130 different subjects was used. To predict cytomegalovirus infection status, the study combined high-throughput TCR immunosequencing, statistical association of individual TCRs with disease status, and machine learning. A later analysis re-analyzed previously published TCR beta repertoires from roughly 630 donors and added high-resolution HLA genotyping to study TCR occurrence patterns. In the later analysis, no new phenotypic data were used to find candidate immune exposures; instead, reliance was placed on TCR beta sequences and their occurrence across donors. An earlier analysis of roughly 600 of the donors used high-throughput TCR beta sequencing to judge whether each TCR beta V gene segment behaved as functional or pseudogenic. Alongside the repertoire data, information on donor age, sex, ethnicity and CMV serostatus was compiled. A later genetic analysis used genome-wide SNP genotypes for about three fifths of the 666 donors, treating that subset as a discovery cohort. Every repertoire in the discovery cohort had been generated on one and the same sequencing platform. Both class I and class II loci were covered by HLA typing, at four-digit resolution. The number of donors typed differed by locus, with about 629-640 for A, B, C, DRB1 and DQB1, 522 for DQA1, 600 to 610 for DPA1, and 400 to 490 for DPB1. Five DR-DQ haplotypes were treated as single units for association and clustering because of strong linkage in the cohort. Across some 400 genotyped donors of the cohort, an average of roughly 200,000 unique TCR beta nucleotide sequences per donor were sequenced, and roughly 20% of those sequences were non-productive. What the work shows at the level of the full study, not this receptor alone: A further reported finding was that TCR beta sequences accurately predicted the HLA-A and HLA-B alleles for most subjects in the first cohort. According to a later analysis, parvovirus B19, influenza, CMV and Epstein-Barr virus appeared linked to several top co-occurrence clusters. In both the original and validation cohorts, the classifier was reported to diagnose cytomegalovirus status with high specificity and sensitivity. A later analysis found that TCR association rates varied across HLA loci, with DRB1 alleles showing the most associated TCRs and HLA-C alleles the fewest. Three of the identified cytomegalovirus-associated TCR beta chains were confirmed in vitro to be specific for cytomegalovirus antigens. Because the 87-base-pair reads could not distinguish some IMGT-functional V segments, including TRBV6-2 and TRBV6-3, those segments were excluded. The cohort was sequenced for TCR beta chains only, and without alpha or paired-chain data the features that could be detected were limited. A later genetic analysis associated a missense DCLRE1C variant with V-gene and J-gene trimming of TCR beta chains, and an independent cohort replicated the association. For the cohort, immune exposure information was limited to CMV serostatus. The presence/absence analyses assumed that sequencing depth was roughly uniform across donors, and that assumption may not be true. The authors suggested that the approach could potentially be extended to other disease states and immunological phenotypes. A cluster of highly shared sequence variants was judged likely to be a technical artifact of the sequencing pipeline. In a later analysis, around 17,000 TCR beta sequences were associated with specific HLA alleles at a false discovery rate of 0.05. The study gave a list of about 170 TCR beta chains associated with cytomegalovirus. Most TCR sequences were seen in very few donors, while some public TCRs were found in many individuals. A later genetic analysis reported fewer N-insertions in productive TCRs among donors in an Asian-associated ancestry cluster than the roughly 700-donor mean. When HLA alleles, especially DR and DQ, strongly co-occurred, TCR associations were difficult to assign to individual alleles. A later analysis found that HLA-associated TCR beta chains were more clonally expanded and had lower generation probabilities than equally common non-associated chains. According to a later analysis, most CMV-associated TCR beta chains appeared to be HLA-restricted, and the HLA associations seemed to be driven largely by CMV exposure. In an earlier analysis of some 500 of the donors, most TCR beta V segments appeared in productive rearrangements about 87% or about 30% of the time, broadly matching IMGT annotations. Approximately 18 rarely observed V segments, including chromosome 9 orphons, were excluded from the earlier analysis of a few hundred of the donors because counts were too low. Because some donors lacked HLA typing at each locus, the association tests relied only on the typed subset. Correlated functional status among segregating V segments might be attributable to linkage disequilibrium, but an unknown experimental factor could not be ruled out.

Receptors were amplified or captured by the immunoSEQ multiplex PCR assay. For the multiplex PCR, a mixture combining 60 forward primers for TCR Vbeta segments and 13 reverse primers for TCR Jbeta segments was used. The CDR3 region of rearranged TCR beta genes was amplified from genomic DNA by a multiplex PCR assay. The amplified TCR beta libraries were sequenced on the Illumina HiSeq System as 87-base-pair reads. Concerning the study's data processing: In a later analysis, tens of millions of unique TCR beta chains were counted across the 500 to 700 repertoires, and roughly 10 million of these chains were shared by at least two donors. Raw reads were error-corrected and collapsed into unique sequences by a nearest-neighbor algorithm in which closely related sequences were merged to remove PCR and sequencing errors. To assign V, D and J gene segments, CDR3 sequences were aligned to IMGT reference sequences. Each retained sequence needed at least a six-nucleotide match to both a V gene segment and a J gene segment. A rearrangement was called productive if the CDR3 had no stop codons and remained in frame with V and J, and every other rearrangement was called non-productive. CDR3 was defined by IMGT convention, running from the second conserved V-encoded cysteine to the conserved J-encoded phenylalanine. Sequences without an unambiguous match to a single V gene segment were excluded from the earlier analysis of 500 to 700 of the donors. An earlier analysis of almost 600 of the donors classified V segments as functional when productive rearrangements were above 56.7% and as segregating when the standard deviation between donors was above 5%. A statistical classification framework was developed to diagnose cytomegalovirus status using the catalog of TCR beta chain sequences. In a later analysis, V and J genes were assigned by comparing TCR nucleotide sequences against IMGT/GENE-DB human TR gene sequences. In a later analysis, CDR3 sequences and most-parsimonious VDJ recombination scenarios were assigned using the TCRdist pipeline. In a later analysis, every TCR beta chain was defined by the combination of its CDR3 amino acid sequence and its V-gene family, and reads without a unique V-gene family were dropped. To address suspected cross-contamination and a sequencing artifact, a later analysis removed 550 to 750 highly shared, low-generation-probability nucleotide sequences. In a later analysis, a clonal expansion index was calculated for each public chain from normalized within-repertoire ranks of inferred template counts. In a later analysis, generation probabilities were computed using a VDJ recombination model fitted to out-of-frame rearrangements, and the results were checked against IGoR. A later analysis scored TCR-TCR, TCR-HLA and TCR-CMV co-occurrence with hypergeometric tests, applying a repertoire-size bias correction to TCR pairs. To estimate false discovery rates, a later analysis permuted the HLA or CMV assignments 20 times. In a later analysis, co-occurring TCRs were grouped with DBSCAN, and TCRdist sequence similarity was added when clustering was performed within HLA-allele-positive subsets. For co-occurrence clustering, repertoires with fewer than 30,000 or more than 120,000 public chains were excluded, along with four to six repertoires with anomalous nucleotide sharing. Held by TCRdb, this immuneACCESS table contains in-frame sequences only and omits some clones. Under half of the omission traces to an unresolved V gene where checked; the cause of the rest is unknown. V and J calls and clone size are copied from that table; D and trimming were computed from the DNA. The sample data list about 130,000 clones, and roughly 82% of these were observed just once. Roughly 3% of the sample rests with the top ten.

The cohort was made up of about 670 healthy bone marrow donors. At the time of sampling, every cohort member was nominally healthy, though immune exposures that went unrecorded were likely present. The donor tested CMV seropositive, placing the donor among the 290 or so seropositive members of the cohort. Each donor provided a peripheral blood sample, and peripheral blood mononuclear cells were used for TCR beta sequencing. Genomic DNA was extracted from the blood cell samples with the Qiagen DNeasy Blood Extraction Kit. V loses 2 bases at its end and J loses 6 bases; junction bases beyond the gene matches: 0. The germline V gene (reference sequence) provides CDR1 MNHNY and CDR2 SVGAGI. The CDR3 runs 13 amino acids, cysteine and phenylalanine included. Only the CDR3 part of the read is kept: 39 bases, read in frame from the first base. As regards this clone: Its cognate antigen has yet to be identified. Within one base of it there is no much larger clone, and no base qualities were kept.

This receptor chain uses TRBV6-6 and TRBJ2-2, with TRBD2 matching 7 junction bases. Sequences were obtained from PBMCs. This clonotype originated in a woman aged 18-29 years in good health and CMV-seropositive. The nucleotide sequence is given as TGTGCCAGCAGTTACGGGAGGGCCGGGGAGCTGTTTTTT. It encodes CASSYGRAGELFF.